The 3 T cell receptor beta chains given below trace back to one sample, sequenced in a study of PD-L1 blockade in urothelial cancer. Profiling relied on immunoSEQ multiplex PCR, and the TCRdb table lists in-frame clones only, not all of them. The sample records 65,000 to 80,000 clones, roughly 80% being singletons. The sample in question was PBMCs, obtained around atezolizumab (anti-PD-L1) treatment. Receptors were obtained from a man between 65 and 85 years old with urothelial cancer.

This clone appeared a single time. The V gene is TRBV11-2, the J gene TRBJ1-1, with 10 bases identical to TRBD1. Germline V lookup: CDR1 SGHAT, CDR2 FQNNGV. The CDR3 contains 14 residues. J was trimmed by 4 bases and V by 7 bases; bases with no gene match: 6. CDR3 in DNA: TGTGCCAGCATCCACCGGGACAGGGGCACTGAAGCTTTCTTT. Translating gives CASIHRDRGTEAFF.

The chain is built from TRBV5-4 and TRBJ2-2; D might be TRBD2 (7 bases). V was shortened by 0 bases and J by 2 bases, with 14 bases between the two germline ends. The CDR3 covers 17 residues. From germline, CDR1 is SGHNT and CDR2 YYREEE (reference sequence). The chain's CDR3 is CASSLGAGAQNTGELFF. CDR3 in DNA: TGTGCCAGCAGCTTGGGGGCGGGGGCCCAAAACACCGGGGAGCTGTTTTTT.

The chain employs TRBV7-6 and TRBJ2-5; 9 bases are a match to TRBD1. From germline, CDR1 is SGHVS and CDR2 FNYEAQ. This CDR3 contains 13 residues. The junction had 3 bases not matched to a gene; V was cut back by 5 bases and J by 5 bases. The DNA for the CDR3 is TGTGCCAGCAGCATCGACAGGGGGGAGACCCAGTACTTC. Amino acids: CASSIDRGETQYF.